The 2 T cell receptor beta chains listed next were all sequenced from one sample in a study of human T cells and chemical hapten exposure. TCRdb redid the calling of the RACE reads with MiXCR, one entry per CDR3 protein. Altogether about 340,000 distinct CDR3 sequences are present, around 7% being singletons, with the ten largest covering about 8%. Time point specified: patch test 1, 2 weeks after DPC sensitization. Described treatment: therapeutic diphenylcyclopropenone sensitization with weekly scalp DPC. The sequenced sample was whole blood, obtained in connection with sensitization to the hapten diphenylcyclopropenone (DPC). The receptors here all came from a woman aged 18-29 years with alopecia areata. Some clones in this sample may be carry-over from other donors' samples.

Here the CDR3 reads CASGRGQGHQPQHF. The CDR3 DNA is TGTGCCAGCGGTCGAGGACAGGGACATCAGCCCCAGCATTTT. V is TRBV2 and J is TRBJ1-5; TRBD1 aligns across 8 bases. Germline assignment: CDR1 SNHLY and CDR2 FYNNEI. The CDR3 sequence is 14 residues long. With V trimmed by 8 bases and J by 5 bases, 8 bases remained unmatched.

This chain links TRBV5-1 with TRBJ2-1; possibly TRBD2 for D (7 bases). Germline CDR1 reads SGHRS; CDR2 reads YFSETQ. This CDR3 has 17 residues. The V end lost 1 base, the J end lost 0 bases, and 14 bases lay between the germline ends. CDR3 residues: CASSLRGGGHSYNEQFF. In DNA form, the CDR3 reads TGCGCCAGCAGCTTGCGAGGCGGGGGCCACTCCTACAATGAGCAGTTCTTC.